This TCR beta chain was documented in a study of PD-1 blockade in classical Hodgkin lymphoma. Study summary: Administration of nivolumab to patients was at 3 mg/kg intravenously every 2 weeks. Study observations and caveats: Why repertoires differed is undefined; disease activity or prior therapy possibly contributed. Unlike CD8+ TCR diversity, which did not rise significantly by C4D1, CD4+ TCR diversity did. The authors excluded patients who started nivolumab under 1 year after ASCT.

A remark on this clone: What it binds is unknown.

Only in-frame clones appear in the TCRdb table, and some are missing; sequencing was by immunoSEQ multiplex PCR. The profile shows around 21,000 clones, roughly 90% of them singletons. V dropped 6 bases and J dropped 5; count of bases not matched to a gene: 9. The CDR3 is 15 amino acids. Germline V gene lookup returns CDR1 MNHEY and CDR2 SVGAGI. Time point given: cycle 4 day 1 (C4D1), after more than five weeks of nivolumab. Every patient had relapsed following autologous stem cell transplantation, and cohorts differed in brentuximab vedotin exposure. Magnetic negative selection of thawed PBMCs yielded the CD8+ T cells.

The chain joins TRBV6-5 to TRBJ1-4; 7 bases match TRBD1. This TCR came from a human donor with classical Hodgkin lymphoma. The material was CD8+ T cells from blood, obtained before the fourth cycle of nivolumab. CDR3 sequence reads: CASRPGQVGNEKLFF. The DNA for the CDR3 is TGTGCCAGCAGACCAGGACAGGTGGGGAATGAAAAACTGTTTTTT.